The 28 T cell receptor beta chains below come from one sample, sequenced in a study of cytomegalovirus exposure and HLA in healthy donors. The PCR ran on 60 Vbeta and 13 Jbeta primers. The method was immunoSEQ multiplex PCR; TCRdb's version includes in-frame clones alone and lacks a portion of them. This sample contains more than 130,000 clones. The specimen was PBMCs. These receptors were collected from a man aged 35-49 years in good health and CMV-seronegative.

The rearrangement links TRBV19 to TRBJ1-4; D is ambiguous. Germline-derived CDR1 and CDR2 are LNHDA and SQIVND (reference sequence). Trimming shortened V by 3 bases and J by 0 bases, and 11 bases separated the two germline ends. The CDR3 length is 16 residues. The CDR3 DNA follows: TGTGCCAGTAGTATCGGAAGACGGGCAACTAATGAAAAACTGTTTTTT. It specifies CASSIGRRATNEKLFF.

The chain links TRBV5-4 to TRBJ1-6, with D unclear. The CDR3 length is 12 residues. The germline V gene has CDR1 SGHNT and CDR2 YYREEE (reference sequence). Trimming pared 4 bases from V and 6 bases from J, leaving 5 bases between. The CDR3 sequence is CASSRGNSPLHF. CDR3 nucleotide sequence: TGTGCCAGCAGCCGAGGTAATTCACCCCTCCACTTT.

The chain couples TRBV18 to TRBJ1-6; maybe TRBD1 (6 bases). CDR3 length equals 15 residues. Germline values: CDR1 KGHSH, CDR2 LQKENI. Trimming removed 3 bases at V and 6 bases at J, with 12 bases between. This CDR3 reads CASSPLTGTNSPLHF. The CDR3 DNA is TGTGCCAGCTCACCTCTCACAGGGACTAATTCACCCCTCCACTTT. The full variable domain, with the rest looked up from reference TRBV18 and TRBJ1-6, is NAGVMQNPRHLVRRRGQEARLRCSPMKGHSHVYWYRQLPEEGLKFMVYLQKENIIDESGMPKERFSAEFPKEGPSILRIQQVVRGDSAAYFCASSPLTGTNSPLHFGNGTRLTVT.

The V gene is TRBV18, the J gene TRBJ2-2, with TRBD1 matching over 12 bases. J was trimmed by 4 bases and V by 3 bases; bases with no gene match: 3. The CDR3 has 16 amino acids. Germline CDR1 reads KGHSH; CDR2 reads LQKENI. CDR3 sequence (DNA): TGTGCCAGCTCACCGGGACAGGGGGCGACCACCGGGGAGCTGTTTTTT. Translating gives CASSPGQGATTGELFF. The entire variable domain, with the rest obtained from reference TRBV18 and TRBJ2-2, is as follows: NAGVMQNPRHLVRRRGQEARLRCSPMKGHSHVYWYRQLPEEGLKFMVYLQKENIIDESGMPKERFSAEFPKEGPSILRIQQVVRGDSAAYFCASSPGQGATTGELFFGEGSRLTVL.

This chain joins TRBV6-5 and TRBJ1-2; TRBD1 aligns across 10 bases. The germline V gene encodes CDR1 MNHEY and CDR2 SVGAGI. This CDR3 comprises 15 residues. After removal of 0 bases from V and 3 bases from J, the junction contained 1 base not matched to a gene. The DNA for the CDR3 is TGTGCCAGCAGTTACTCGACAGGGGGCGACTATGGCTACACCTTC. Amino acids: CASSYSTGGDYGYTF.

The chain is built from TRBV19 and TRBJ1-2, with D tentatively TRBD1 (5 bases). Germline V gene sequence: CDR1 LNHDA, CDR2 SQIVND (reference sequence). Trimming pared 5 bases from V and 3 bases from J, leaving 10 bases between. The CDR3 covers 13 residues. CDR3 loop: CASSRDLDYGYTF. CDR3 coding DNA: TGTGCCAGTAGTCGGGACTTGGACTATGGCTACACCTTC.

The rearrangement joins TRBV15 to TRBJ1-2, with no clear D. The V gene's germline CDR1 is LNHNV and CDR2 YYDKDF (reference sequence). The CDR3 sequence is 13 residues long. V lost 5 bases and J 7 bases, leaving 14 bases between the germline ends. CDR3 residues: CATSPGGAAGYTF. The CDR3 nucleotides read TGTGCCACCAGCCCAGGAGGAGCAGCTGGCTACACCTTC.

Here the CDR3 DNA reads TGTGCCAGCAGCTCCGGGACAGGGGCCTACAATGAGCAGTTCTTC. Protein sequence: CASSSGTGAYNEQFF. The chain is built from TRBV7-8 and TRBJ2-1, with 10 bases that match TRBD1. The CDR3 sequence is 15 residues long. After removal of 4 bases from V and 2 bases from J, the junction contained 2 bases not matched to a gene. Germline V gene sequence: CDR1 SGHVS, CDR2 FQNEAQ.

V gene TRBV7-2 combines with J gene TRBJ2-3, with D perhaps matching TRBD2 (5 bases). The ends were cut back, 5 bases at V and 5 bases at J, with 17 bases in the middle. Per germline, CDR1 SGHTA and CDR2 FQGNSA. There are 15 residues in the CDR3. CDR3 in amino acids: CASSLLYGVGDTQYF. The CDR3 bases are TGTGCCAGCAGCCTCCTGTACGGGGTAGGAGATACGCAGTATTTT. The complete variable domain, with remaining parts taken from reference TRBV7-2 and TRBJ2-3, reads GAGVSQSPSNKVTEKGKDVELRCDPISGHTALYWYRQSLGQGLEFLIYFQGNSAPDKSGLPSDRFSAERTGGSVSTLTIQRTQQEDSAVYLCASSLLYGVGDTQYFGPGTRLTVL.

The chain links TRBV11-2 to TRBJ2-5; no definite D call. Looked up from germline, CDR1 is SGHAT and CDR2 is FQNNGV. The V gene lost 2 bases and the J gene lost 5 bases, with 9 bases spanning the gap. The CDR3 covers 13 residues. The CDR3 nucleotides read TGTGCCAGCAGCTTACGTGGCCAGGAGACCCAGTACTTC. Encoded protein: CASSLRGQETQYF.

The CDR3 DNA reads TGTGCCAGCAGCTTAGCGCATATGGGACTCGGTCCTAATGAGCAGTTCTTC. It encodes CASSLAHMGLGPNEQFF. The V gene is TRBV7-9, the J gene TRBJ2-1, with a possible D match to TRBD2 (6 bases). V shed 0 bases and J shed 7 bases, with 19 bases lying between them. Germline CDR1 and CDR2: SEHNR and FQNEAQ (reference sequence). The CDR3 contains 17 residues. Full variable domain (remainder filled in from reference TRBV7-9 and TRBJ2-1): DTGVSQNPRHKITKRGQNVTFRCDPISEHNRLYWYRQTLGQGPEFLTYFQNEAQLEKSRLLSDRFSAERPKGSFSTLEIQRTEQGDSAMYLCASSLAHMGLGPNEQFFGPGTRLTVL.

The chain couples TRBV21-1 to TRBJ2-1; the D call of TRBD2 is as the table states it, not checked on the DNA. TRBV21-1 represents a pseudogene. This CDR3 has 16 amino acids. As DNA, the CDR3 is TGTGCCAGCAGCAAAGCGCTCGGCGGGGGGGACAATGAGCAGTTCTTC. Translation: CASSKALGGGDNEQFF.

The chain couples TRBV19 to TRBJ2-4, with a weak D call TRBD2 (6 bases). Germline CDR1 LNHDA, CDR2 SQIVND (reference sequence). This CDR3 is built from 13 residues. V was trimmed by 4 bases and J by 6 bases, leaving 10 bases between them. CDR3 nucleotides: TGTGCCAGTAGTAGGACTATGGGAAACATTCAGTACTTC. It encodes CASSRTMGNIQYF.

The CDR3 loop is CASSPFSRAGSYEQYF. The DNA for the CDR3 is TGTGCCAGCAGTCCTTTCTCAAGAGCCGGCTCCTACGAGCAGTACTTC. This chain joins TRBV28 and TRBJ2-7; D gene ambiguous. Trimming left V 5 bases short and J 0 bases short, with 17 bases between. CDR1 is MDHEN and CDR2 is SYDVKM in the germline V gene. The CDR3 covers 16 residues.

To note about this clone: The final CDR3 position lacks the conserved phenylalanine or tryptophan, pointing to a likely read error. The chain recombines TRBV27 with TRBJ1-4; TRBD1 matches at 8 bases. Germline lookup yields CDR1 MNHEY and CDR2 SMNVEV (reference sequence). J was trimmed by 0 bases and V by 5 bases; bases with no gene match: 14. This CDR3 is built from 19 residues. CDR3 nucleotide sequence: TGTGCCAGCAGTCCTTGGGCAGGGGGCCCAGTTGCAACTAATGAAAAACTGTTTTGT. Translating gives CASSPWAGGPVATNEKLFC.

On this clone: This sample includes further DNA sequences coding for the same CDR3. The V call is TRBV28, the J call TRBJ2-1, with D tentatively TRBD1 (6 bases). This CDR3 is built from 12 residues. Germline values: CDR1 MDHEN, CDR2 SYDVKM. Trimming removed 6 bases from V and 6 bases from J, with 9 bases in between. The CDR3 nucleotides read TGTGCCAGCAGCCTACAGGGCAATGAGCAGTTCTTC. This codes for CASSLQGNEQFF.

The CDR3 reads CASSQDRGGMNTEAFF. The DNA of the CDR3 is TGTGCCAGTAGTCAGGACAGGGGGGGGATGAACACTGAAGCTTTCTTT. The chain is built from TRBV19 and TRBJ1-1; 10 bases are a match to TRBD1. Germline-derived CDR1 and CDR2 are LNHDA and SQIVND (reference sequence). CDR3 size: 16 residues. With V trimmed by 5 bases and J by 0 bases, 6 bases remained unmatched.

This chain links TRBV7-9 with TRBJ2-7; perhaps TRBD1 as D (6 bases). Germline lookup yields CDR1 SEHNR and CDR2 FQNEAQ (reference sequence). V was clipped by 5 bases and J by 2 bases, with 16 bases between them. The CDR3 consists of 15 residues. This CDR3 reads CASSPHLGDTYEQYF. The CDR3 region has the DNA TGTGCCAGCAGCCCCCATCTAGGGGACACCTACGAGCAGTACTTC.

The J gene is TRBJ1-1, the V gene TRBV7-9; tentative D call: TRBD1 (5 bases). Germline CDR1 reads SEHNR; CDR2 reads FQNEAQ (reference sequence). The CDR3 sequence is 12 residues long. V lost 4 bases and J 6 bases, leaving 9 bases between the germline ends. The CDR3 DNA follows: TGTGCCAGCAGCTGGGGGGAGGCTGAAGCTTTCTTT. This gives the protein CASSWGEAEAFF.

The chain carries TRBV30 and TRBJ1-1, with 9 bases lining up with TRBD1. The CDR3 extends over 16 amino acids. The germline V gene has CDR1 GTSNPN and CDR2 SVGIG (reference sequence). Trimming took 2 bases from V and 7 from J; bases not matched to a gene: 14. CDR3 loop: CAWSLQGGTGSLEAFF. CDR3 DNA: TGTGCCTGGAGTCTTCAAGGGGGGACAGGGTCCCTTGAAGCTTTCTTT.

The chain is built from TRBV14 and TRBJ2-7; no definite D call. Germline V gene lookup returns CDR1 SGHDN and CDR2 FVKESK. This CDR3 region has 11 residues. Deletions cut 1 base from V and 4 bases from J, with 2 bases between. CDR3 bases: TGTGCCAGCAGCCAAGCTTACGAGCAGTACTTC. Its protein product is CASSQAYEQYF.

This rearrangement joins TRBV7-2 to TRBJ2-5; D not certain. V lost 1 base and J lost 11, with 20 bases in between. Germline V lookup: CDR1 SGHTA, CDR2 FQGNSA. This CDR3 is 15 amino acids long. The chain's CDR3 is CASSLDASLPNVQYF. The CDR3, as DNA: TGTGCCAGCAGCTTAGATGCCTCCCTACCGAATGTTCAGTACTTC.

The chain couples TRBV6-5 to TRBJ1-6; 7 nucleotides line up with TRBD1. The J segment lost 4 bases and the V segment lost 6 bases, leaving 3 bases of the junction unmatched. CDR3 length: 14 amino acids. Germline V gives CDR1 MNHEY, CDR2 SVGAGI. As DNA, the CDR3 is TGTGCCAGCAGGTCGACAGGGTATAATTCACCCCTCCACTTT. As protein: CASRSTGYNSPLHF.

The rearrangement links TRBV6-5 to TRBJ2-1, with TRBD1 matching 9 bases. The CDR3 is 14 residues long. V lost 8 bases to trimming and J lost 2 bases; unmatched junction nucleotides: 4. Germline V gene data show CDR1 as MNHEY and CDR2 as SVGAGI. The chain's CDR3 is CASCTGGAYNEQFF. The CDR3 nucleotides read TGTGCCAGCTGTACAGGGGGCGCCTACAATGAGCAGTTCTTC.

This rearrangement joins TRBV4-1 to TRBJ2-3, with 12 bases identical to TRBD1. The CDR3 length is 17 residues. V lost 2 bases and J lost 6; bases outside the gene matches: 9. CDR1 and CDR2 from the germline V gene are MGHRA and YSYEKL. The CDR3 loop is CASSQTLGTGGSDTQYF. Written as DNA, the CDR3 is TGCGCCAGCAGCCAAACTCTAGGGACAGGGGGCTCGGATACGCAGTATTTT.

The V call is TRBV5-8, the J call TRBJ1-4, with a weak D call TRBD1 (5 bases). Germline lookup yields CDR1 SGHTS and CDR2 YDEGEE. The CDR3 contains 12 residues. V lost 8 bases, J lost 6 bases, and 11 bases lay in between. The CDR3 region has the DNA TGTGCCAGGCCAGGGCAGGATGAAAAACTGTTTTTT. Translation gives CARPGQDEKLFF.

The V and J genes are TRBV11-2 and TRBJ2-2; 8 bases line up with TRBD1. The CDR3 sequence is 15 residues long. V lost 2 bases to trimming and J lost 3 bases; unmatched junction nucleotides: 2. CDR1 and CDR2 from the germline V gene are SGHAT and FQNNGV. The CDR3 is CASSLYRGDTGELFF. The CDR3 DNA reads TGTGCCAGCAGCTTATACAGGGGGGACACCGGGGAGCTGTTTTTT.

V and J are TRBV7-3 and TRBJ2-2; weak D call: TRBD2 (5 bases). CDR1 SGHTA and CDR2 FQGTGA come from the germline V gene. The CDR3 loop spans 13 amino acids. Trimming left V 7 bases short and J 1 base short, with 7 bases between. This CDR3 reads CASNGLNTGELFF. In DNA form, the CDR3 reads TGTGCCAGCAACGGACTGAACACCGGGGAGCTGTTTTTT.